This T cell receptor beta chain appears in the sequencing data of a study of technical replicates of blood from several donors. Measured with immunoSEQ multiplex PCR; TCRdb has only the in-frame clones, and not every one. The table has roughly 70,000 clones, 93% seen once. The V gene's germline CDR1 is SGHNT and CDR2 YYREEE (reference sequence). V shed 7 bases and J 1 base; nucleotides not matched to a gene: 3. The CDR3 totals 15 residues. This clone was observed a single time. The chain employs TRBV5-4 and TRBJ2-2; the match to TRBD2 covers 11 bases. The receptor was isolated from a human donor in good health. Sequencing was performed on T cells isolated from PBMCs. The CDR3 here is CASGTSGGNTGELFF. The CDR3 DNA is TGTGCCAGCGGTACTAGCGGGGGGAACACCGGGGAGCTGTTTTTT.